This is a list of T cell receptor beta chains from one sample in a study of blood T cell repertoires in COVID-19. Repertoires were generated with immunoSEQ multiplex PCR, while TCRdb's copy carries only in-frame clones and drops some. The sample shows fewer than 150,000 clones, around 83% of them seen only once. Sequenced input: PBMCs or T cells enriched from blood (not recorded which). These receptors all come from a man in his thirties or forties who had recovered from COVID-19. Each CDR3 is given with its conserved first and last residue. Each record gives: CDR3 DNA, CDR3 protein, J gene, CDR3 length, V gene, D gene. The D gene is left open where the match is weak.

CDR3 DNA: TGCAGTGCTAGTACGACAGGGAACACTGAAGCTTTCTTT
CDR3 protein: CSASTTGNTEAFF
J gene: TRBJ1-1
CDR3 length: 13
V gene: TRBV20-1
D gene: NA

CDR3 DNA: TGTGCCAGCTCCCCGCGGGGGGCTTCAGATACGCAGTATTTT
CDR3 protein: CASSPRGASDTQYF
J gene: TRBJ2-3
CDR3 length: 14
V gene: TRBV19
D gene: TRBD2

CDR3 DNA: TGTGCCAGCAGTGGGACACAGTACAATGAGCAGTTCTTC
CDR3 protein: CASSGTQYNEQFF
J gene: TRBJ2-1
CDR3 length: 13
V gene: TRBV27
D gene: NA

CDR3 DNA: TGTGCCAGCAGCATGCGGGCCAGCCCCATCTATGGCTACACCTTC
CDR3 protein: CASSMRASPIYGYTF
J gene: TRBJ1-2
CDR3 length: 15
V gene: TRBV14
D gene: NA

CDR3 DNA: TGTGCCATCAGTGAGGGGGGGGCTGGCAATCAGCCCCAGCATTTT
CDR3 protein: CAISEGGAGNQPQHF
J gene: TRBJ1-5
CDR3 length: 15
V gene: TRBV10-3
D gene: NA

CDR3 DNA: TGTGCCAGCTCACCGGGGACAGCCAGGTTGAACACTGAAGCTTTCTTT
CDR3 protein: CASSPGTARLNTEAFF
J gene: TRBJ1-1
CDR3 length: 16
V gene: TRBV18
D gene: TRBD1

CDR3 DNA: TGTGCCAGTAGTATCCGCGCATCCAGAAACACCATATATTTT
CDR3 protein: CASSIRASRNTIYF
J gene: TRBJ1-3
CDR3 length: 14
V gene: TRBV19
D gene: NA

CDR3 DNA: TGTGCCAGCAGCCCATCGATCGGACAGGGTTATGGCTACACCTTC
CDR3 protein: CASSPSIGQGYGYTF
J gene: TRBJ1-2
CDR3 length: 15
V gene: TRBV7-2
D gene: TRBD1

CDR3 DNA: TGTGCCAGCAGTGGGGGCTTCGGTGAAAAACTGTTTTTT
CDR3 protein: CASSGGFGEKLFF
J gene: TRBJ1-4
CDR3 length: 13
V gene: TRBV2
D gene: NA

CDR3 DNA: TGTGCCACCAGCAGAGATAAGCAGGATAATTCACCCCTCCACTTT
CDR3 protein: CATSRDKQDNSPLHF
J gene: TRBJ1-6
CDR3 length: 15
V gene: TRBV15
D gene: NA

CDR3 DNA: TGTGCCAGTAGCTGGAGCCTTAATAGCAATCAGCCCCAGCATTTT
CDR3 protein: CASSWSLNSNQPQHF
J gene: TRBJ1-5
CDR3 length: 15
V gene: TRBV19
D gene: NA